Sequencing of this T cell receptor beta chain was carried out in a study of T cell changes during pregnancy in multiple sclerosis. Measured with immunoSEQ multiplex PCR; TCRdb has only the in-frame clones, and not every one. The repertoire holds 85,000 to 90,000 clones, with approximately 90% as singletons. The CDR3 extends over 14 amino acids. V lost 1 base and J lost 5, with 9 bases in between. CDR1 SEHNR and CDR2 FQNEAQ come from the germline V gene (reference sequence). The sequence derives from a female donor in good health, enrolled as a control in a pregnancy study. The sequenced sample was peripheral blood, obtained in the first trimester of pregnancy. This sequence joins TRBV7-9 and TRBJ2-1, with TRBD1 as a possible D gene (5 bases). CDR3 residues: CASSLGRVHNEQFF. In DNA, the CDR3 is TGTGCCAGCAGCTTAGGCAGGGTCCACAATGAGCAGTTCTTC.